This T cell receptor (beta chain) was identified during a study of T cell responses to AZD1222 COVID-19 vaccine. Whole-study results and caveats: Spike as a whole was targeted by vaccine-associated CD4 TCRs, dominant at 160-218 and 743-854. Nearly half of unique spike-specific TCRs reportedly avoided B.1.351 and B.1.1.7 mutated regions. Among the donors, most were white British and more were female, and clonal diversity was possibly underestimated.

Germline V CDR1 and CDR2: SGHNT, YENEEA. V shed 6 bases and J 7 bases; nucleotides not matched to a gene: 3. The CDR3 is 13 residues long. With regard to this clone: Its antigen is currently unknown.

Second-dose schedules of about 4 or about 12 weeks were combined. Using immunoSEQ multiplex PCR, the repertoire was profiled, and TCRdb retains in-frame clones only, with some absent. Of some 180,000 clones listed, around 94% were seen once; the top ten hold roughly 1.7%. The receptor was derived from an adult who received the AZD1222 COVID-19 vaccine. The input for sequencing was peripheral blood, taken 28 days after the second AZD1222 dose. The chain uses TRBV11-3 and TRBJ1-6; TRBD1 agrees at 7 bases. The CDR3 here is CASSGTANSPLHF. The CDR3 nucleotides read TGTGCCAGCAGTGGGACAGCAAATTCACCCCTCCACTTT.